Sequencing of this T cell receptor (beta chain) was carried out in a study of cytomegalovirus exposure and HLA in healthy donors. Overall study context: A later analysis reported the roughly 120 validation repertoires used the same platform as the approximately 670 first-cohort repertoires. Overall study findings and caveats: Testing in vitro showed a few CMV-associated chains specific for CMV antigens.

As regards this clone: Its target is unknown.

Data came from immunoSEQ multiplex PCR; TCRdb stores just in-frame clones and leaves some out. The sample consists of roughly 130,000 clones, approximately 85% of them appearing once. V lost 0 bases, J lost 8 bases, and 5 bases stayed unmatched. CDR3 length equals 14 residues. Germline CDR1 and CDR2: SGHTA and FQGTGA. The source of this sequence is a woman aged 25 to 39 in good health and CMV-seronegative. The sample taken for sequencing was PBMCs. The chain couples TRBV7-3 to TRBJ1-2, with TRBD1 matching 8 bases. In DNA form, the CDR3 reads TGTGCCAGCAGCTTAACTTTACAGGGGGAAGGCTACACCTTC. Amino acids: CASSLTLQGEGYTF. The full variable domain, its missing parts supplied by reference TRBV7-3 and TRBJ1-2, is GAGVSQTPSNKVTEKGKYVELRCDPISGHTALYWYRQSLGQGPEFLIYFQGTGAADDSGLPNDRFFAVRPEGSVSTLKIQRTERGDSAVYLCASSLTLQGEGYTFGSGTRLTVV.